This T cell receptor beta chain was observed in a study of T cells in Graves' hyperthyroidism and ophthalmopathy. In this sample, this clonotype turned up many times. Antigen unknown. Germline V gene lookup returns CDR1 PRHDT and CDR2 FYEKMQ (reference sequence). CDR3 length: 14 amino acids. J gave up 10 bases and V 2 bases, and 5 bases lay outside the gene matches. It was considered stable Graves' hyperthyroidism when ophthalmopathy did not progress within 18 months. Patients aged 18 to 65 had newly diagnosed hyperthyroidism that had lasted under 2 months. RNA transcripts served as the template for amplifying TCR beta CDR3 regions. The HTBI primer set served for first-round RT-PCR of the TCR CDR3. TCRdb ran MiXCR on the multiplex PCR reads and lists one entry per CDR3 protein. Counted here are under 450,000 distinct CDR3 sequences, approximately 15% occurring once; the ten biggest clones make up roughly 7.4%.

The study, taken as a whole, reports: Most expanded thyroid clonotypes above 0.001 recurred in blood. A 13 V-J signature model discriminated ophthalmopathy versus stable hyperthyroidism.

This chain uses TRBV13 with TRBJ1-6, with 7 bases lining up with TRBD1. Sequencing was done on a sample of blood. This sequence was found in a young woman with Graves' hyperthyroidism. CDR3 sequence (DNA): TGTGCCAGCAGCTTACGAGGGGGCGTATCACCCCTCCACTTT. Translated: CASSLRGGVSPLHF.